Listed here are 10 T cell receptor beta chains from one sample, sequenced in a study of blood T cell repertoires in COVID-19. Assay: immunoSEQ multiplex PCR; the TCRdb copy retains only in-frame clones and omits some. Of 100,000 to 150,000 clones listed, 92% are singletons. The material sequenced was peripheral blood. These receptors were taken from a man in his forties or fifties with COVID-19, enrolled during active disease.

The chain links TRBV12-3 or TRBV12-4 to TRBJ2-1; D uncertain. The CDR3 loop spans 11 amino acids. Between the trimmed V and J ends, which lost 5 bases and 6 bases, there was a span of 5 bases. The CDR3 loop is CASSRVNEQFF. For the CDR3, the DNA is TGTGCCAGCAGTCGAGTCAATGAGCAGTTCTTC.

CDR3 in DNA: TGTGCCAGCAGCCCGAAGAGGCGGATTGGAAACGAAGCTTTCTTT. Protein sequence: CASSPKRRIGNEAFF. V gene TRBV7-9 combines with J gene TRBJ1-1; D is ambiguous. V shed 5 bases and J shed 8 bases, with 21 bases lying between them. This CDR3 is 15 amino acids long. Germline values: CDR1 SEHNR, CDR2 FQNEAQ (reference sequence).

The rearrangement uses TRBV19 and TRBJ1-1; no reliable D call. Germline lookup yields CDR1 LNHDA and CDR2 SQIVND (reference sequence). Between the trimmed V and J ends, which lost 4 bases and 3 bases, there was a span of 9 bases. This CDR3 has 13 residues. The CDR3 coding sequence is TGTGCCAGTAGTACCCAGAGGGACACTGAAGCTTTCTTT. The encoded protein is CASSTQRDTEAFF.

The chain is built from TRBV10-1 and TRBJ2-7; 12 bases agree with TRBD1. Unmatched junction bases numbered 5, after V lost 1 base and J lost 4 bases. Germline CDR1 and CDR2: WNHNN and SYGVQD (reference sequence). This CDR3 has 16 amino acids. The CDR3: CASSEWRDRGLYEQYF. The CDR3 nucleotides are TGCGCCAGCAGTGAGTGGAGGGACAGGGGGCTGTACGAGCAGTACTTC.

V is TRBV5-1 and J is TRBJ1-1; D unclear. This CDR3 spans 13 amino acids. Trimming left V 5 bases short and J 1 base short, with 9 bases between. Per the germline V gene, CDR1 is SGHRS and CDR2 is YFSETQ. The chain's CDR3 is CASSWAGNTEAFF. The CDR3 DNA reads TGCGCCAGCAGTTGGGCGGGGAACACTGAAGCTTTCTTT.

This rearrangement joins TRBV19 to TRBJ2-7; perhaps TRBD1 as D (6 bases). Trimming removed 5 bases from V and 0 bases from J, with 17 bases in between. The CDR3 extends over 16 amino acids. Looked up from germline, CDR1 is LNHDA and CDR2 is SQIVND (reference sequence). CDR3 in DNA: TGTGCCAGTAGTCGTACCTTGTTGGACAGCTCCTACGAGCAGTACTTC. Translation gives CASSRTLLDSSYEQYF. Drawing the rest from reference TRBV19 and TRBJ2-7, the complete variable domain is DGGITQSPKYLFRKEGQNVTLSCEQNLNHDAMYWYRQDPGQGLRLIYYSQIVNDFQKGDIAEGYSVSREKKESFPLTVTSAQKNPTAFYLCASSRTLLDSSYEQYFGPGTRLTVT.

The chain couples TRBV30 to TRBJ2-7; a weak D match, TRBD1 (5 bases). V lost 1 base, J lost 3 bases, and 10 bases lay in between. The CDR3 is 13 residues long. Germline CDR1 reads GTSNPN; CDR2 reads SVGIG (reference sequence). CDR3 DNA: TGTGCCTGGAGTGATAAGGGGATCTACGAGCAGTACTTC. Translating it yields CAWSDKGIYEQYF.

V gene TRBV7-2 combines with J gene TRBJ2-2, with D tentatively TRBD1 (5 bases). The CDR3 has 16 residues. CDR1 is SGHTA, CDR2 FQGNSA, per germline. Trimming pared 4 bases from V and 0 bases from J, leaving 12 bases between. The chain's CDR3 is CASSSPTASNTGELFF. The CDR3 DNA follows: TGTGCCAGCAGCTCCCCGACAGCGTCGAACACCGGGGAGCTGTTTTTT.

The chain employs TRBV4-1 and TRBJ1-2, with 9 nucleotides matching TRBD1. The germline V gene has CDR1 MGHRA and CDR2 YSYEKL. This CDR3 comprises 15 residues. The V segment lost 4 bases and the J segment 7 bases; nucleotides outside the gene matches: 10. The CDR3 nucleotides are TGCGCCAGCAGCCGACAGGGACAGGGAGTGAGTGGCTACACCTTC. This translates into CASSRQGQGVSGYTF.

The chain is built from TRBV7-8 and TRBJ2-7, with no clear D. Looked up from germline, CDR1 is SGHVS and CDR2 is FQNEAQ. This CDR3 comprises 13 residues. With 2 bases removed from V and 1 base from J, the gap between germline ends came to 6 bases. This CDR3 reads CASSLSRSYEQYF. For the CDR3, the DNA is TGTGCCAGCAGCTTAAGCCGATCCTACGAGCAGTACTTC.